The table lists the clone carrying this T cell receptor (beta chain) with a few counts. This record comes from a study of blood T cells in healthy people across ages. Next came a second PCR, run for about 6 to 12 cycles, which used a sample-barcoded 5' primer along with a J-beta primer mix. TCRdb re-derived calls from the 5' RACE reads in MiXCR, one entry per CDR3 protein. The sample shows under 2,000,000 distinct CDR3 sequences, about 50% of them seen only once. V dropped 0 bases and J dropped 1 base, with 8 bases sitting between them. CDR3 size: 15 residues. Germline CDR1 is SGHRS and CDR2 is YFSETQ.

This chain links TRBV5-1 with TRBJ2-1; D is undetermined. The TCR originated in a woman in her 40s in good health. Sequenced material: blood. The chain's CDR3 is CASSLDGQSYNEQFF. For the CDR3, the DNA is TGCGCCAGCAGCTTGGACGGTCAGTCCTACAATGAGCAGTTCTTC. Full variable domain (rest looked up from reference TRBV5-1 and TRBJ2-1): KAGVTQTPRYLIKTRGQQVTLSCSPISGHRSVSWYQQTPGQGLQFLFEYFSETQRNKGNFPGRFSGRQFSNSRSEMNVSTLELGDSALYLCASSLDGQSYNEQFFGPGTRLTVL.